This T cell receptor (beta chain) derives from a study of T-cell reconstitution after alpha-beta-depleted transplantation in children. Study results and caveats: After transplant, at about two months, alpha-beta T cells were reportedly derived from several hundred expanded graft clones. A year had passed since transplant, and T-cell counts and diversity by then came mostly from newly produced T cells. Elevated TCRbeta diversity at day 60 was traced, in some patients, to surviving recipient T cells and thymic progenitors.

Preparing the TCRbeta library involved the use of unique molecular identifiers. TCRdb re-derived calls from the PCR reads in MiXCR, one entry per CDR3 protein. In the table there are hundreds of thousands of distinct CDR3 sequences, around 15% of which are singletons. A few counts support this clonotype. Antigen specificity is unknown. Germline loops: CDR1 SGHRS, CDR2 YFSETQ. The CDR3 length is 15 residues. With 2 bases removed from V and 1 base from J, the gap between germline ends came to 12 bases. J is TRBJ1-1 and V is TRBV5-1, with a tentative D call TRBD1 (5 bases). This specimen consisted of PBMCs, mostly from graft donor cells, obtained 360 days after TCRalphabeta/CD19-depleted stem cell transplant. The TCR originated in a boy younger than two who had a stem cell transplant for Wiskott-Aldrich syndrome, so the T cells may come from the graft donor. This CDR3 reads CASSFGTGRNTEAFF. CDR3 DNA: TGCGCCAGCAGCTTTGGGACGGGAAGGAACACTGAAGCTTTCTTT.